This T cell receptor (beta chain) originates from a study of T cells in Graves' hyperthyroidism and ophthalmopathy. V lost 7 bases and J 4 bases, leaving 13 bases between the germline ends. The germline V gene has CDR1 SGHRS and CDR2 YFSETQ. This CDR3 spans 13 amino acids. TCR beta CDR3 sequences were amplified from RNA transcripts. A set of HTBI primers served as the primers for a first-round RT-PCR of the TCR CDR3. TCRdb reprocessed the multiplex PCR reads via MiXCR and lists one record per CDR3 protein. Altogether fewer than 600,000 distinct CDR3 sequences are present, 14% being singletons, with the ten largest covering roughly 13%. This clonotype was seen a handful of times.

The receptor was derived from a woman in her forties with Graves' hyperthyroidism. The specimen was blood. This chain connects TRBV5-1 to TRBJ2-3; possibly TRBD1 for D (6 bases). CDR3 DNA: TGCGCCAGCGCGGACAGTGTCCCAGATACGCAGTATTTT. Amino acids: CASADSVPDTQYF. Together with reference TRBV5-1 and TRBJ2-3, the CDR3 gives the full variable domain: KAGVTQTPRYLIKTRGQQVTLSCSPISGHRSVSWYQQTPGQGLQFLFEYFSETQRNKGNFPGRFSGRQFSNSRSEMNVSTLELGDSALYLCASADSVPDTQYFGPGTRLTVL.